The T cell receptor (beta chain) described here comes from a study of OX40 agonist ivuxolimab in advanced cancers. TCRdb's copy holds only in-frame clones and misses some; the assay was immunoSEQ multiplex PCR. The sample holds about 62,000 clones, less than 85% seen once. This clone was seen a single time. This sequence was found in an adult with an advanced solid tumor such as melanoma, head and neck, liver or kidney cancer. The starting material was CD4+ or CD8+ T cells sorted from blood, obtained in a trial of the OX40 agonist ivuxolimab.

CDR3 nucleotide sequence: TGCGCCAGCAGCTTGGTTTCCGGAAACACTGAAGCTTTCTTT. It yields the protein CASSLVSGNTEAFF. The rearrangement links TRBV5-1 to TRBJ1-1, with no clear D. The CDR3 spans 14 residues. CDR1 SGHRS and CDR2 YFSETQ come from the germline V gene. V lost 0 bases, J lost 2 bases, and 8 bases lay in between.